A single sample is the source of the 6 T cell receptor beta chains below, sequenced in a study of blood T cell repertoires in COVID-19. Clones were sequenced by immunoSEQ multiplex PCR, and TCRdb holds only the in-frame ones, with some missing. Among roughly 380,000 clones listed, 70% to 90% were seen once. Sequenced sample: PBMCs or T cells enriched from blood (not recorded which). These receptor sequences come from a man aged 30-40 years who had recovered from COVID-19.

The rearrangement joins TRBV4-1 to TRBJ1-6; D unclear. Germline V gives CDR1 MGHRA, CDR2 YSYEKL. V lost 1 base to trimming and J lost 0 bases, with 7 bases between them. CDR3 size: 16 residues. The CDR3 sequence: CASSQVPSSYNSPLHF. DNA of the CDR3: TGCGCCAGCAGCCAAGTCCCCAGCTCCTATAATTCACCCCTCCACTTT.

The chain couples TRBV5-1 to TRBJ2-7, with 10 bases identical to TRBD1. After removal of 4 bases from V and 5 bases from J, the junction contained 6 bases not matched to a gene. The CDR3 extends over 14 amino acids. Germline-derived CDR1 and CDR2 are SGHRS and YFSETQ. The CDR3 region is CASSISGTGDEQYF. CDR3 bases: TGCGCCAGCAGCATCTCCGGGACAGGGGACGAGCAGTACTTC.

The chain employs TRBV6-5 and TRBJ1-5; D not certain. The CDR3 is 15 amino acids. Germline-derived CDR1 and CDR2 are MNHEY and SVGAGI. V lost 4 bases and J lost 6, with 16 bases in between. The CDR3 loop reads CASSFDWNVGQPQHF. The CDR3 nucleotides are TGTGCCAGCAGTTTTGACTGGAACGTGGGTCAGCCCCAGCATTTT.

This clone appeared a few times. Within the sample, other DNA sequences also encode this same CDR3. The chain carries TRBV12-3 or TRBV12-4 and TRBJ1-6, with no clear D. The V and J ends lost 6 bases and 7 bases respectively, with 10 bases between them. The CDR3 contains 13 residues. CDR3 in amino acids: CASSPTRNSPLHF. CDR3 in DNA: TGTGCCAGCAGCCCCACGAGGAATTCACCCCTCCACTTT.

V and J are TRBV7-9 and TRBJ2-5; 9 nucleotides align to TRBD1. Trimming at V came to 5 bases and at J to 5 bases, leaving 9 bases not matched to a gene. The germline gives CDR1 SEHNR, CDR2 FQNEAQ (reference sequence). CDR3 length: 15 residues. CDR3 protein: CASSKPGQGEETQYF. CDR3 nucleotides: TGTGCCAGCAGCAAACCGGGACAGGGAGAGGAGACCCAGTACTTC.

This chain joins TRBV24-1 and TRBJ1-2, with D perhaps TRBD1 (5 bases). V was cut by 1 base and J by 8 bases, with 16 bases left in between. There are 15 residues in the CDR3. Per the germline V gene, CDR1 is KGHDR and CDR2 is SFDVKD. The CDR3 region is CATSDLGTCSYGYTF. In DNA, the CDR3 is TGTGCCACCAGTGATTTAGGGACTTGCTCTTACGGCTACACCTTC.